Sequencing of this TCR beta chain was carried out in a study of STAT3 mutations in large granular lymphocyte leukemia. Regarding the study as a whole: Persisting codominant clonotypes may have hidden a small pathogenic clone. Differing intervals and regimens complicate linking therapy response to clone burden. In T-cell large granular lymphocyte leukemia, about half of patients showed multiple immunodominant subclonotypes. Clonal expansion was inferred from other time points because no sample existed at each clone's first appearance. TCR clonotype switching after therapy occurred in about 30% of the 18 patients.

Comment on this clone: Its antigen is unknown.

The table came from immunoSEQ multiplex PCR; TCRdb's copy has only in-frame clones and leaves some out. The sample records about 16,000 clones, 70% to 90% being singletons. Germline V gene data show CDR1 as SGDLS and CDR2 as YYNGEE. The V end lost 3 bases, the J end lost 9 bases, and 10 bases lay between the germline ends. The CDR3 runs 12 residues. Sequencing used peripheral blood mononuclear cells. The sequence was collected from a man aged 50 to 59 with T-cell large granular lymphocyte leukemia. Some clones in this sample may be carry-over from other donors' samples. The J gene is TRBJ2-1, the V gene TRBV9; the D gene could be TRBD1 or TRBD2 (5 bases each). CDR3 in amino acids: CASSAGTLEQFF. DNA of the CDR3: TGTGCCAGCAGCGCGGGGACCCTTGAGCAGTTCTTC.